This T cell receptor beta chain is from a study of cytomegalovirus exposure and HLA in healthy donors. Study in general: One earlier analysis, a look at roughly 180 million T cells, found roughly 110 million unique TCR beta sequences.

General study findings and limits: It was shown in a later analysis that HLA-associated TCR beta chains were more clonally expanded than other, equally common chains.

The CDR3 is made up of 16 amino acids. Between the trimmed V and J ends, which lost 2 bases and 3 bases, there was a span of 17 bases. In germline, CDR1 is MNHNS, CDR2 SASEGT. Worth noting for this clone: The target antigen is unknown.

PCR used 60 Vbeta primers and 13 Jbeta primers. Using immunoSEQ multiplex PCR, the repertoire was profiled, and TCRdb retains in-frame clones only, with some absent. The sample holds 80,000 to 100,000 clones, around 72% seen once. Sequencing was performed on PBMCs. The chain is built from TRBV6-1 and TRBJ2-7; TRBD1 might be the D (6 bases). This TCR came from a man between 40 and 49 years old in good health and CMV-seronegative. The CDR3 DNA sequence: TGTGCCAGCAGTGAACGGGCAGGGGTTGAGGGCTACGAGCAGTACTTC. It translates to CASSERAGVEGYEQYF.